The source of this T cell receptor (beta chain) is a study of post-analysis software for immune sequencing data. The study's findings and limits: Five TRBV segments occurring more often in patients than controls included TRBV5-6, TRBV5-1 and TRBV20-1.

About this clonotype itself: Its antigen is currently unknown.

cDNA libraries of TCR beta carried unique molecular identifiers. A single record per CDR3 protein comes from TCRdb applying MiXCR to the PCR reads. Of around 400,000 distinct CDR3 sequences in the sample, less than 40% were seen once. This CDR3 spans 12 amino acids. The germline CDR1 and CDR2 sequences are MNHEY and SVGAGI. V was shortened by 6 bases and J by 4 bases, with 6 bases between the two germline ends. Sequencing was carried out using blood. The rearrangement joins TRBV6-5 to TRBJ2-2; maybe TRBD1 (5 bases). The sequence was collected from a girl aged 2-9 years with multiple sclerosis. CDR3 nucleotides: TGTGCCAGCAGGGGGCTCACCGGGGAGCTGTTTTTT. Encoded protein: CASRGLTGELFF.